The TCR beta chain described here comes from a study of regulatory T cells in long-lasting Graves disease. Study in general: Persistent Graves' disease required over 5 years of antithyroid drugs and positive TSH receptor antibodies.

Time point indicated: persistent/refractory GD, antithyroid drugs over 5 years with positive TRAb. PBMCs provided the RNA from which the TCR library was made. This clonotype showed up just a few times. Researchers made TCR beta libraries by using iRepertoire HTBI primers and running Arm-PCR on CDR3 regions. TCRdb itself ran the multiplex PCR reads through MiXCR, one entry per CDR3 protein. The profile shows hundreds of thousands of distinct CDR3 sequences, roughly 21% of them singletons. This TCR was sampled from a female donor with Graves disease. This material consisted of peripheral blood mononuclear cells (PBMCs), taken when the disease was refractory, from a patient treated with antithyroid drugs.

The chain's CDR3 is CASQSGGEQGYNEQFF. CDR3 DNA sequence: TGTGCCAGCCAAAGTGGGGGAGAACAGGGGTACAATGAGCAGTTCTTC. The rearrangement uses TRBV2 and TRBJ2-1, with 7 bases fitting TRBD1. The junction had 14 bases not matched to a gene; V was cut back by 8 bases and J by 4 bases. CDR3 size: 16 residues. CDR1 and CDR2 (germline): SNHLY, FYNNEI.